The following is a T cell receptor (beta chain) sequence with its context. The data were produced by immunoSEQ multiplex PCR, yet TCRdb's version contains in-frame clones alone and is incomplete. The sample contains over 300,000 clones, more than 70% of which appear only once. The record originates from a study of blood T cell repertoires in COVID-19. The CDR3 sequence is 13 residues long. The J segment lost 5 bases and the V segment lost 5 bases, leaving 3 bases of the junction unmatched. Germline V gives CDR1 SGHNT, CDR2 YENEEA. The receptor was derived from a woman between 50 and 59 years old with acute or convalescent COVID-19. The chain has TRBV11-3 and TRBJ2-3; the match to TRBD2 covers 8 bases. Sequencing input: peripheral blood. CDR3 protein: CASSAGGRDTQYF. CDR3 sequence (DNA): TGTGCCAGCAGCGCGGGGGGCCGAGATACGCAGTATTTT.